Shown below are 15 T cell receptor beta chains from a single sample sequenced in a study of spatial heterogeneity in lung cancer. Study-level points and caveats: In tumors, expanded intratumoral alpha and beta TCR counts tracked mutation counts.

TCRdb independently ran MiXCR on the 5' RACE reads; one entry per CDR3 protein. The sample has approximately 3,700 distinct CDR3 sequences, around 24% seen once; the top ten hold approximately 13%. Their antigen targets remain unknown. The sample's time point: sample taken at primary tumor resection. The sample in question was lung tumor tissue, obtained at surgery. The receptor set was obtained from a male donor with early-stage non-small cell lung cancer.

This clonotype is medium-sized. A library prepared for alpha chains yielded this beta chain as an off-target read; its size is of little meaning. This chain connects TRBV19 to TRBJ1-1; 7 nucleotides match TRBD1. Germline CDR1 and CDR2: LNHDA and SQIVND (reference sequence). The CDR3 length is 16 residues. With V trimmed by 7 bases and J by 0 bases, 11 bases remained unmatched. The CDR3 region is CASKLGQTLMNTEAFF. The CDR3 DNA reads TGTGCCAGTAAATTGGGACAGACACTCATGAACACTGAAGCTTTCTTT.

In this sample, this clonotype turned up many times. Little can be read into the size of this beta chain, an off-target read in a library designed for alpha chains. This chain joins TRBV30 and TRBJ1-1; D possibly corresponds to TRBD1 (5 bases). Deletions cut 2 bases from V and 5 bases from J, with 12 bases between. From germline, CDR1 is GTSNPN and CDR2 SVGIG (reference sequence). The CDR3 has 13 amino acids. The DNA for the CDR3 is TGTGCCTGGAGTAGAGACAGCTGGACTGAAGCTTTCTTT. This encodes CAWSRDSWTEAFF.

Concerning this clonotype itself: Since it is a stray read in a library aimed at alpha chains, this beta chain has a size that is not meaningful. The chain joins TRBV5-1 to TRBJ2-4; 7 bases line up with TRBD1. This CDR3 contains 14 residues. V lost 7 bases, J lost 7 bases, and 11 bases stayed unmatched. CDR1 SGHRS and CDR2 YFSETQ come from the germline V gene. The CDR3 region is CASRSSSQGNIQYF. As DNA, the CDR3 is TGCGCCAGCCGTAGCAGTTCACAGGGGAACATTCAGTACTTC.

Sample share makes this clonotype medium-sized. Since the library was made to target alpha chains, this beta chain is a stray read and its abundance is not meaningful. J is TRBJ1-1 and V is TRBV30; 7 bases are shared with TRBD1. The V segment lost 2 bases and the J segment 4 bases; nucleotides outside the gene matches: 1. This CDR3 contains 12 residues. Germline CDR1 GTSNPN, CDR2 SVGIG (reference sequence). CDR3 sequence (DNA): TGTGCCTGGAGTCCAGGGGGCACTGAAGCTTTCTTT. Its protein product is CAWSPGGTEAFF. Full variable domain (rest looked up from reference TRBV30 and TRBJ1-1): SQTIHQWPATLVQPVGSPLSLECTVEGTSNPNLYWYRQAAGRGLQLLFYSVGIGQISSEVPQNLSASRPQDRQFILSSKKLLLSDSGFYLCAWSPGGTEAFFGQGTRLTVV.

Comments on this clonotype: Little can be read into the size of this beta chain, an off-target read in a library designed for alpha chains. J is TRBJ2-5 and V is TRBV5-1, with D hard to call. This CDR3 has 12 residues. CDR1 is SGHRS, CDR2 YFSETQ, per germline. The V and J ends lost 4 bases and 1 base respectively, with 5 bases between them. CDR3 bases: TGCGCCAGCAGCCCGGGCCAAGAGACCCAGTACTTC. Translated, it gives CASSPGQETQYF.

By share of the sample, this clonotype is medium-sized. Little can be read into the size of this beta chain, an off-target read in a library designed for alpha chains. The rearrangement joins TRBV7-2 to TRBJ1-1; a weak D match, TRBD1 (6 bases). The V gene lost 0 bases and the J gene lost 5 bases, with 10 bases spanning the gap. Germline assignment: CDR1 SGHTA and CDR2 FQGNSA. The CDR3 is 14 amino acids. CDR3 in amino acids: CASSLAQGRTEAFF. In nucleotides, the CDR3 is TGTGCCAGCAGCTTAGCTCAGGGGAGAACTGAAGCTTTCTTT.

Regarding this clonotype: Little can be read into the size of this beta chain, an off-target read in a library designed for alpha chains. V is TRBV28 and J is TRBJ2-3; no clear D gene. Germline loops: CDR1 MDHEN, CDR2 SYDVKM. V lost 3 bases and J 2 bases, leaving 12 bases between the germline ends. This CDR3 has 15 amino acids. CDR3 in amino acids: CASSFWAESTDTQYF. As DNA, the CDR3 is TGTGCCAGCAGTTTTTGGGCGGAATCCACAGATACGCAGTATTTT.

By share, this clonotype counts as medium-sized. The library was prepared for alpha chains; this beta chain is a stray read, so its frequency means little. The chain couples TRBV20-1 to TRBJ2-1, with unresolved D. CDR1 is DFQATT and CDR2 is SNEGSKA in the germline V gene (reference sequence). V was shortened by 2 bases and J by 4 bases, with 9 bases between the two germline ends. The CDR3 has 13 amino acids. The CDR3 DNA follows: TGCAGTGCTAGATCAGACCGGTACAATGAGCAGTTCTTC. Translated: CSARSDRYNEQFF.

This clonotype was picked up many times. The library was built for alpha chains, so this beta chain is an off-target read and its size means little. J is TRBJ2-1 and V is TRBV5-1; 9 nucleotides align to TRBD1. V dropped 0 bases and J dropped 4; count of bases not matched to a gene: 5. This CDR3 is 16 amino acids long. Germline CDR1 and CDR2: SGHRS and YFSETQ. The CDR3 DNA follows: TGCGCCAGCAGCTTGGGGTCGGGACAGGGTTACAATGAGCAGTTCTTC. This sequence encodes CASSLGSGQGYNEQFF. The entire variable domain, with the rest obtained from reference TRBV5-1 and TRBJ2-1, is as follows: KAGVTQTPRYLIKTRGQQVTLSCSPISGHRSVSWYQQTPGQGLQFLFEYFSETQRNKGNFPGRFSGRQFSNSRSEMNVSTLELGDSALYLCASSLGSGQGYNEQFFGPGTRLTVL.

Within the sample, this clonotype is medium-sized. This beta chain slipped into a library made for alpha chains as a stray read, so its size is not meaningful. The chain is built from TRBV11-2 and TRBJ2-7, with D unresolved. CDR1 and CDR2 from the germline V gene are SGHAT and FQNNGV. V lost 3 bases to trimming and J lost 5 bases, with 11 bases between them. This CDR3 region has 13 residues. In DNA, the CDR3 is TGTGCCAGCAGCTTCTCCCAGGACCACGAGCAGTACGTC. Translating gives CASSFSQDHEQYV.

There are many counts of this clonotype. This beta chain represents an off-target read in a library built for alpha chains; its size is of limited meaning. The rearrangement uses TRBV20-1 and TRBJ2-3; D may be TRBD1 or TRBD2 (5 bases each). V lost 5 bases and J 5 bases, leaving 20 bases between the germline ends. Germline-derived CDR1 and CDR2 are DFQATT and SNEGSKA (reference sequence). The CDR3 runs to 15 residues. The CDR3 loop is CSAVRPGPRGDTQYF. In DNA form, the CDR3 reads TGCAGTGCTGTTAGACCGGGACCCCGGGGAGATACGCAGTATTTT.

In its sample, this clonotype ranks as medium-sized. The library was built for alpha chains, so this beta chain is an off-target read and its size means little. The gene calls are TRBV6-1 and TRBJ2-1; TRBD2 is a possible D gene (7 bases). V was pared by 7 bases and J by 7 bases, with 26 bases between. The CDR3 sequence is 17 residues long. The V gene's germline CDR1 is MNHNS and CDR2 SASEGT. The CDR3 region has the DNA TGTGCCAGCATAAGAGGGGGAAGGCGGGAGTTGCAGAATGAGCAGTTCTTC. This encodes CASIRGGRRELQNEQFF.

A word on this clonotype: This beta chain is off target for a library built for alpha chains, so its abundance means little. The CDR3 spells CASSMDSRWQYF. The CDR3 DNA sequence: TGCGCCAGCAGCATGGACAGTCGATGGCAGTACTTC. V gene TRBV5-1 combines with J gene TRBJ2-7; tentative D call: TRBD1 (6 bases). Trimming cost V 4 bases and J 9 bases, with 14 bases left between them. CDR3 length: 12 residues. Germline CDR1 reads SGHRS; CDR2 reads YFSETQ.

In its sample, this clonotype ranks as medium-sized. This beta chain turned up in a library designed for alpha chains; as an off-target read, its abundance says little. The V and J genes are TRBV20-1 and TRBJ1-5, with 8 bases that match TRBD1. Germline values: CDR1 DFQATT, CDR2 SNEGSKA (reference sequence). The CDR3 sequence is 16 residues long. The V gene end was trimmed by 1 base and the J gene end by 1 base; junction bases not matched to a gene: 6. DNA for the CDR3: TGCAGTGCTAGAGTAGGCAGGGGGCTAAGCAATCAGCCCCAGCATTTT. Encoded protein: CSARVGRGLSNQPQHF.

By proportion, this clonotype is medium-sized. Since it is a stray read in a library aimed at alpha chains, this beta chain has a size that is not meaningful. The chain joins TRBV28 to TRBJ2-3, with 8 bases that match TRBD2. The CDR3 has 17 residues. V trimming: 5 bases; J trimming: 6 bases; junction bases outside the gene matches: 16. The germline gives CDR1 MDHEN, CDR2 SYDVKM. The CDR3 DNA reads TGTGCCAGCAGTCGCCGACGGGCAGCGGGGGAACGGGATACGCAGTATTTT. This translates into CASSRRRAAGERDTQYF.